A single sample is the source of the 5 T cell receptor beta chains below, sequenced in a study of blood T cell repertoires in COVID-19. The protocol was immunoSEQ multiplex PCR, while the TCRdb copy is restricted to in-frame clones and leaves out a portion. The profile shows 130,000 to 150,000 clones, around 84% of them singletons. Sequenced sample: peripheral blood. Every receptor here comes from a human donor in a cohort sampled during active COVID-19.

V gene TRBV3-1 (or the pseudogene TRBV3-2) combines with J gene TRBJ2-3, with 10 bases matching TRBD2. This CDR3 contains 18 residues. The trim removed 0 bases at V and 4 bases at J, leaving 10 bases unmatched. Germline CDR1 and CDR2: LGHDT and YNNKEL (reference sequence). The CDR3 coding sequence is TGTGCCAGCAGCCAAGAGCCAGCGGGGGGGCTTGGCGCAGATACGCAGTATTTT. Protein sequence: CASSQEPAGGLGADTQYF.

The chain links TRBV14 to TRBJ1-2; TRBD1 matches 7 bases. V lost 1 base to trimming and J lost 5 bases; unmatched junction nucleotides: 7. Germline V CDR1 and CDR2: SGHDN, FVKESK. This CDR3 spans 15 amino acids. The CDR3 here is CASSQVATGVYGYTF. The DNA for the CDR3 is TGTGCCAGCAGCCAAGTCGCAACAGGGGTTTATGGCTACACCTTC.

The genes are TRBV10-3 and TRBJ2-7, with a weak D call TRBD1 (6 bases). The germline V gene has CDR1 ENHRY and CDR2 SYGVKD. The CDR3 loop spans 18 amino acids. V was pared by 2 bases and J by 1 base, with 21 bases between. CDR3 sequence reads: CAISEPDKDSTYSYEQYF. DNA of the CDR3: TGTGCCATCAGTGAGCCTGATAAGGACAGCACCTATTCCTACGAGCAGTACTTC.

The chain combines TRBV5-4 with TRBJ1-4; tentative D call: TRBD1 (6 bases). V was clipped by 4 bases and J by 11 bases, with 21 bases between them. The CDR3 consists of 15 residues. CDR1 is SGHNT and CDR2 is YYREEE in the germline V gene (reference sequence). The CDR3 reads CASSADGGVRSKLFF. Written as DNA, the CDR3 is TGTGCCAGCAGCGCCGATGGGGGCGTCAGGTCTAAACTGTTTTTT.

This clone came up a few times. The chain employs TRBV20-1 and TRBJ1-2; D ambiguous. Looked up from germline, CDR1 is DFQATT and CDR2 is SNEGSKA (reference sequence). Trimming shortened V by 0 bases and J by 6 bases, and 5 bases separated the two germline ends. The CDR3 contains 11 residues. Written as DNA, the CDR3 is TGCAGTGCTAGAGATAGAGATGGCTACACCTTC. Translating it yields CSARDRDGYTF.